These 31 T cell receptor beta chains share one sample of origin, sequenced in a study of blood T cell repertoires in COVID-19. The data were produced by immunoSEQ multiplex PCR, yet TCRdb's version contains in-frame clones alone and is incomplete. Among roughly 450,000 clones listed, roughly 88% were seen once. Sequencing was done on a sample of PBMCs or T cells enriched from blood (not recorded which). The source is a man aged 18 to 30 who had recovered from COVID-19.

This chain links TRBV19 with TRBJ1-1, with unresolved D. The CDR3 covers 12 residues. Trimming removed 9 bases at V and 1 base at J, with 9 bases between. Germline CDR1 is LNHDA and CDR2 is SQIVND (reference sequence). The CDR3 reads CASKQRNTEAFF. In DNA, the CDR3 is TGTGCCAGCAAACAGAGGAACACTGAAGCTTTCTTT. Full variable domain (missing parts from reference TRBV19 and TRBJ1-1): DGGITQSPKYLFRKEGQNVTLSCEQNLNHDAMYWYRQDPGQGLRLIYYSQIVNDFQKGDIAEGYSVSREKKESFPLTVTSAQKNPTAFYLCASKQRNTEAFFGQGTRLTVV.

This clone was counted only a few times. This chain uses TRBV10-1 with TRBJ2-3, with TRBD2 as a possible D gene (5 bases). CDR1 WNHNN and CDR2 SYGVQD come from the germline V gene (reference sequence). V was pared by 6 bases and J by 0 bases, with 13 bases between. The CDR3 sequence is 15 residues long. The CDR3 sequence is CASRRERTSTDTQYF. The CDR3 coding sequence is TGCGCCAGCAGGAGGGAAAGGACTAGCACAGATACGCAGTATTTT.

The chain's CDR3 is CASINTIAGTEAFF. The CDR3, as DNA: TGTGCCAGCATTAATACAATAGCGGGGACTGAAGCTTTCTTT. This chain links TRBV2 with TRBJ1-1, with D unclear. The CDR3 loop spans 14 amino acids. The V and J ends lost 7 bases and 5 bases respectively, with 17 bases between them. In germline, CDR1 is SNHLY, CDR2 FYNNEI.

CDR3 loop: CASSSFFGGRTEAFF. In DNA form, the CDR3 reads TGTGCCAGCAGCTCGTTCTTCGGGGGGAGGACTGAAGCTTTCTTT. The rearrangement joins TRBV5-5 to TRBJ1-1, with TRBD1 as a possible D gene (5 bases). Between the trimmed V and J ends, which lost 3 bases and 5 bases, there was a span of 17 bases. Germline V lookup: CDR1 SGHKS, CDR2 YYEKEE (reference sequence). This CDR3 comprises 15 residues.

CDR3 sequence: CASSLTHNQPQHF. The CDR3 coding sequence is TGTGCCAGCAGCTTGACACACAATCAGCCCCAGCATTTT. The chain employs TRBV7-3 and TRBJ1-5; D remains ambiguous. This CDR3 comprises 13 residues. V was trimmed by 3 bases and J by 3 bases, leaving 6 bases between them. Germline-derived CDR1 and CDR2 are SGHTA and FQGTGA.

The chain uses TRBV7-9 and TRBJ1-1; D possibly corresponds to TRBD1 (5 bases). There are 13 residues in the CDR3. Germline V lookup: CDR1 SEHNR, CDR2 FQNEAQ (reference sequence). V lost 2 bases, J lost 6 bases, and 10 bases lay in between. For the CDR3, the DNA is TGTGCCAGCAGCTTAAGGTCAGGGCCTGAAGCTTTCTTT. Protein product: CASSLRSGPEAFF.

The rearrangement uses TRBV5-6 and TRBJ1-1; D is unresolved. The ends were cut back, 0 bases at V and 5 bases at J, with 14 bases in the middle. The germline V gene has CDR1 SGHDT and CDR2 YYEEEE. The CDR3 contains 15 residues. The CDR3 nucleotides read TGTGCCAGCAGCTTGGGGAGGGCGAGGAAGACTGAAGCTTTCTTT. It translates to CASSLGRARKTEAFF.

Only one count was recorded for this clone. This rearrangement joins TRBV6-5 to TRBJ1-5; 9 bases line up with TRBD1. The J segment lost 7 bases and the V segment lost 2 bases, leaving 6 bases of the junction unmatched. The CDR3 runs to 15 residues. In germline, CDR1 is MNHEY, CDR2 SVGAGI. The DNA of the CDR3 is TGTGCCAGCAGTTACAAGATGACAGGGGGACAGCCCCAGCATTTT. Translation: CASSYKMTGGQPQHF.

This clone was detected a few times. The gene calls are TRBV6-1 and TRBJ1-2; D gene uncertain. The V gene's germline CDR1 is MNHNS and CDR2 SASEGT. The CDR3 runs 13 residues. The V end lost 2 bases, the J end lost 8 bases, and 12 bases lay between the germline ends. This chain's CDR3 is CASSEPAFRGYTF. For the CDR3, the DNA is TGTGCCAGCAGTGAACCCGCTTTTCGGGGCTACACCTTC.

This clone is a singleton in its sample. The chain employs TRBV3-1 (or the pseudogene TRBV3-2) and TRBJ2-1, with D maybe TRBD2 (7 bases). CDR3 length equals 17 residues. CDR1 is LGHDT and CDR2 is YNNKEL in the germline V gene (reference sequence). Trimming left V 1 base short and J 7 bases short, with 20 bases between. CDR3 DNA: TGTGCCAGCAGCCAAGGGGGGGGGACATTGAGAGAGAATGAGCAGTTCTTC. It codes for CASSQGGGTLRENEQFF.

V usage is TRBV12-3 or TRBV12-4 and J usage is TRBJ2-1; weak D call: TRBD2 (6 bases). Trimming pared 6 bases from V and 5 bases from J, leaving 8 bases between. The CDR3 is made up of 12 amino acids. The CDR3 spells CASRGLDNEQFF. CDR3 coding DNA: TGTGCCAGCAGGGGACTCGACAATGAGCAGTTCTTC.

This clone was observed once. The chain has TRBV5-4 and TRBJ1-1; D is uncertain. CDR1 is SGHNT, CDR2 YYREEE, per germline (reference sequence). The CDR3 has 14 amino acids. V gave up 0 bases and J gave up 0 bases, with 6 bases separating them. The CDR3 spells CASSLGEVNTEAFF. The CDR3 bases are TGTGCCAGCAGCTTGGGGGAGGTGAACACTGAAGCTTTCTTT.

V is TRBV6-5 and J is TRBJ1-1; D is perhaps TRBD1 (6 bases). Germline V gives CDR1 MNHEY, CDR2 SVGAGI. V dropped 9 bases and J dropped 0 bases, with 8 bases sitting between them. The CDR3 is made up of 12 amino acids. CDR3 in amino acids: CASGQMNTEAFF. CDR3 coding DNA: TGTGCCAGTGGACAGATGAACACTGAAGCTTTCTTT.

The chain is built from TRBV12-3 or TRBV12-4 and TRBJ2-1; no reliable D call. CDR3 size: 13 residues. V lost 3 bases to trimming and J lost 2 bases, with 5 bases between them. CDR3 in DNA: TGTGCCAGCAGTTTTTATCCCTACAATGAGCAGTTCTTC. This encodes CASSFYPYNEQFF.

The rearrangement uses TRBV5-1 and TRBJ1-6; 9 nucleotides agree with TRBD1. CDR3 length: 15 residues. Germline loops: CDR1 SGHRS, CDR2 YFSETQ. V was clipped by 0 bases and J by 9 bases; unmatched bases: 4. CDR3 loop: CASSLGTGGSSPLHF. CDR3 nucleotides: TGCGCCAGCAGCTTGGGAACAGGGGGCAGTTCACCCCTCCACTTT.

The CDR3 region is CASSSTGRPLSGANVLTF. CDR3 in DNA: TGTGCCAGCAGCTCGACAGGACGACCTCTCTCTGGGGCCAACGTCCTGACTTTC. The chain combines TRBV28 with TRBJ2-6, with a weak D call TRBD1 (6 bases). The V end lost 6 bases, the J end lost 0 bases, and 18 bases lay between the germline ends. CDR1 and CDR2 from the germline V gene are MDHEN and SYDVKM. This CDR3 has 18 amino acids.

CDR3 nucleotides: TGCGCCAGCAGCTTCTCAGAGAGGGGGCAGGACTATGGCTACACCTTC. This codes for CASSFSERGQDYGYTF. The genes are TRBV5-1 and TRBJ1-2, with TRBD1 identical over 7 bases. CDR1 and CDR2 (germline): SGHRS, YFSETQ. The CDR3 has 16 residues. V lost 2 bases to trimming and J lost 3 bases; unmatched junction nucleotides: 10.

The chain recombines TRBV5-1 with TRBJ1-2; 7 bases match TRBD1. CDR1 is SGHRS, CDR2 YFSETQ, per germline. The J segment lost 7 bases and the V segment lost 0 bases, leaving 6 bases of the junction unmatched. CDR3 size: 14 residues. CDR3 sequence reads: CASSLDDRDRGYTF. The CDR3, as DNA: TGCGCCAGCAGCTTGGACGACAGGGATCGTGGCTACACCTTC.

V and J are TRBV5-5 and TRBJ1-1, with TRBD1 as a possible D gene (6 bases). Germline CDR1 is SGHKS and CDR2 is YYEKEE (reference sequence). The CDR3 spans 13 residues. V gave up 2 bases and J gave up 3 bases, with 8 bases separating them. DNA of the CDR3: TGTGCCAGCAGCTTTGCAGGGGACACTGAAGCTTTCTTT. It specifies CASSFAGDTEAFF.

The chain is built from TRBV3-1 (or the pseudogene TRBV3-2) and TRBJ1-2, with a tentative D call TRBD1 (5 bases). From germline, CDR1 is LGHDT and CDR2 YNNKEL (reference sequence). Trimming removed 11 bases at V and 3 bases at J, with 10 bases between. This CDR3 is 11 amino acids long. The chain's CDR3 is CAAAGDYGYTF. In DNA form, the CDR3 reads TGTGCCGCAGCGGGGGACTATGGCTACACCTTC.

The genes are TRBV5-6 and TRBJ1-1; D is possibly TRBD1 (6 bases). The germline CDR1 and CDR2 sequences are SGHDT and YYEEEE. This CDR3 is built from 15 residues. The V and J ends lost 5 bases and 1 base respectively, with 15 bases between them. CDR3 sequence reads: CASRQGVRRNTEAFF. In DNA, the CDR3 is TGTGCCAGCAGACAGGGTGTCCGACGGAACACTGAAGCTTTCTTT.

This chain links TRBV5-1 with TRBJ1-1, with TRBD1 as a possible D gene (5 bases). V shed 6 bases and J shed 0 bases, with 15 bases lying between them. There are 15 residues in the CDR3. Per germline, CDR1 SGHRS and CDR2 YFSETQ. The CDR3 DNA sequence: TGCGCCAGCACGGGGGGAAGAATAATGAACACTGAAGCTTTCTTT. Residues: CASTGGRIMNTEAFF.

The chain couples TRBV7-2 to TRBJ2-5, with 9 bases identical to TRBD2. Germline CDR1 reads SGHTA; CDR2 reads FQGNSA. V dropped 1 base and J dropped 4; count of bases not matched to a gene: 4. The CDR3 is 15 residues long. CDR3 nucleotide sequence: TGTGCCAGCAGCTTAGGTATACTAGCGGGAGAGACCCAGTACTTC. This codes for CASSLGILAGETQYF.

In nucleotides, the CDR3 is TGTGCCAGCAGCTTGGGCAGGCAAGAGACCCAGTACTTC. This sequence encodes CASSLGRQETQYF. The rearrangement uses TRBV5-5 and TRBJ2-5; D gene uncertain. CDR3 length: 13 amino acids. Trimming took 0 bases from V and 2 from J, leaving 5 bases between them. Germline CDR1 reads SGHKS; CDR2 reads YYEKEE (reference sequence). Filled out from reference TRBV5-5 and TRBJ2-5, the complete variable domain reads DAGVTQSPTHLIKTRGQQVTLRCSPISGHKSVSWYQQVLGQGPQFIFQYYEKEERGRGNFPDRFSARQFPNYSSELNVNALLLGDSALYLCASSLGRQETQYFGPGTRLLVL.

The rearrangement joins TRBV6-5 to TRBJ1-2; the match to TRBD1 covers 9 bases. Per the germline V gene, CDR1 is MNHEY and CDR2 is SVGAGI. CDR3 length equals 12 residues. The ends lost 5 bases at V and 8 bases at J; junction bases unmatched: 3. Written as DNA, the CDR3 is TGTGCCAGCAGTCGACAGGGGGACGGCTACACCTTC. Translating gives CASSRQGDGYTF.

This rearrangement joins TRBV29-1 to TRBJ1-1; D is perhaps TRBD1 (6 bases). Germline V gene sequence: CDR1 SQVTM, CDR2 ANQGSEA. V was shortened by 4 bases and J by 0 bases, with 9 bases between the two germline ends. The CDR3 consists of 13 residues. In DNA, the CDR3 is TGCAGCGTTGTAGGACAGATGAACACTGAAGCTTTCTTT. The encoded protein is CSVVGQMNTEAFF. The entire variable domain, with the rest obtained from reference TRBV29-1 and TRBJ1-1, is as follows: SAVISQKPSRDICQRGTSLTIQCQVDSQVTMMFWYRQQPGQSLTLIATANQGSEATYESGFVIDKFPISRPNLTFSTLTVSNMSPEDSSIYLCSVVGQMNTEAFFGQGTRLTVV.

This clone was seen only once. The gene calls are TRBV2 and TRBJ2-1; 14 positions agree with TRBD2. V was clipped by 1 base and J by 9 bases; unmatched bases: 11. Germline V gives CDR1 SNHLY, CDR2 FYNNEI. This CDR3 is 18 amino acids long. The CDR3 protein is CASSEEESTSGRGREQFF. CDR3 nucleotide sequence: TGTGCCAGCAGTGAAGAAGAGTCGACTAGCGGGAGGGGGCGTGAGCAGTTCTTC. Drawing the rest from reference TRBV2 and TRBJ2-1, the complete variable domain is EPEVTQTPSHQVTQMGQEVILRCVPISNHLYFYWYRQILGQKVEFLVSFYNNEISEKSEIFDDQFSVERPDGSNFTLKIRSTKLEDSAMYFCASSEEESTSGRGREQFFGPGTRLTVL.

The rearrangement links TRBV5-1 to TRBJ2-1; weak D call: TRBD2 (7 bases). Germline lookup yields CDR1 SGHRS and CDR2 YFSETQ. V gave up 4 bases and J gave up 3 bases, with 20 bases separating them. This CDR3 comprises 17 residues. CDR3 nucleotides: TGCGCCAGCAGCCCATCGGGGGGCGGGGACAACTACAATGAGCAGTTCTTC. It codes for CASSPSGGGDNYNEQFF. The full variable domain, in which reference TRBV5-1 and TRBJ2-1 provide the parts outside the CDR3, is KAGVTQTPRYLIKTRGQQVTLSCSPISGHRSVSWYQQTPGQGLQFLFEYFSETQRNKGNFPGRFSGRQFSNSRSEMNVSTLELGDSALYLCASSPSGGGDNYNEQFFGPGTRLTVL.

The gene calls are TRBV15 and TRBJ2-3, with a tentative D call TRBD2 (6 bases). CDR1 is LNHNV and CDR2 is YYDKDF in the germline V gene (reference sequence). The CDR3 contains 15 residues. Trimming removed 1 base at V and 11 bases at J, with 19 bases between. The CDR3 nucleotides read TGTGCCACCAGCAGAGCGCCGACCGGTCGCGGGAAGCAGTATTTT. It codes for CATSRAPTGRGKQYF.

V gene TRBV6-6 combines with J gene TRBJ1-3; the D is unclear. This CDR3 contains 22 residues. Germline assignment: CDR1 MNHNY and CDR2 SVGAGI (reference sequence). V lost 5 bases and J lost 3, with 35 bases in between. CDR3 bases: TGTGCCAGCAGTCCCAGGCGGGTGTCAGTGAGGCCTCTACCTTGCATTGGAAACACCATATATTTT. Protein product: CASSPRRVSVRPLPCIGNTIYF.

This chain joins TRBV30 and TRBJ1-4; TRBD1 agrees at 12 bases. The V gene's germline CDR1 is GTSNPN and CDR2 SVGIG (reference sequence). This CDR3 is 22 amino acids long. V dropped 2 bases and J dropped 8; count of bases not matched to a gene: 27. CDR3 residues: CAWSRTSSSVPGQGAVREKLFF. The DNA for the CDR3 is TGTGCCTGGAGTCGCACATCATCCTCCGTCCCGGGACAGGGGGCGGTTAGAGAAAAACTGTTTTTT.